Listed below are T cell receptor beta chains from one sample, sequenced in a study of cytomegalovirus exposure and HLA in healthy donors. Data came from immunoSEQ multiplex PCR; TCRdb stores just in-frame clones and leaves some out. Of approximately 99,000 clones in the sample, roughly 73% were seen once. The sample consisted of PBMCs. These receptors all come from a man aged 40-50 years in good health and CMV-seronegative. Both conserved end residues are part of each CDR3. Each record gives: V gene, clone size, CDR3 protein. Clone size appears in some rows only: once, few, many, or a class for an expanded clone.

>TRBV6-5|few
CASSPGTGGEGGYTF
>TRBV21-1|once
CASSKEGYEAGSDTQYF
>TRBV28|NA
CASSPSTSGGATGELFF
>TRBV7-9|NA
CASRITGNTEAFF
>TRBV6-4|once
CASSGQGAGYNEQFF
>TRBV27|NA
CASQTSLGTDTQYF
>TRBV6-5|NA
CASSYGGQGNTIYF
>TRBV5-4|NA
CASSGTGNEQYF
>TRBV7-2|NA
CASSPRTGQLEAFF
>TRBV7-9|NA
CASRLSGGQETQYF
>TRBV4-2|NA
CASSQDPAGGEQETQYF
>TRBV5-1|NA
CASSWLPADRERNYGYTF
>TRBV11-2|NA
CASSLGGGSTEAFF
>TRBV12-5|NA
CASGTGLIEETQYF
>TRBV25-1|few
CASSGSGEFYEQYF
>TRBV5-4|few
CASTYRGHHGYTF